The 25 T cell receptor beta chains presented below share a single source sample, sequenced in a study of shared clonotypes between healthy human individuals. The repertoire was sequenced with immunoSEQ multiplex PCR; TCRdb's copy has only in-frame clones and lacks some. The data contain about 600,000 clones, 95% of them singletons. Cells designated naive CD8 were CD45RO-negative and were positively selected for CCR7, with terminally differentiated effector memory CD45RA+ cells excluded. The sequenced sample consisted of naive CD8+ T cells sorted from blood. Source of these receptors: a woman aged 25-40 years in good health.

This clone was counted a single time. This chain joins TRBV27 and TRBJ2-3; the D is unclear. The CDR3 runs 14 residues. Germline values: CDR1 MNHEY, CDR2 SMNVEV (reference sequence). Trimming stripped 2 bases from V and 6 bases from J, with 12 bases between. The CDR3 nucleotides are TGTGCCAGCAGTTTAATGCCCACTCACGATACGCAGTATTTT. It yields the protein CASSLMPTHDTQYF.

V and J are TRBV7-9 and TRBJ2-1, with TRBD1 matching over 10 bases. The germline gives CDR1 SEHNR, CDR2 FQNEAQ (reference sequence). CDR3 size: 15 residues. Losses at the gene ends were 4 bases for V and 6 bases for J; bases not matched to a gene: 6. The CDR3 loop is CASSYETGGINEQFF. The CDR3 DNA reads TGTGCCAGCAGCTACGAGACAGGGGGCATCAATGAGCAGTTCTTC.

The V gene is TRBV7-9, the J gene TRBJ2-1, with TRBD1 as a possible D gene (6 bases). Trimming removed 3 bases at V and 7 bases at J, with 19 bases between. This CDR3 spans 16 amino acids. The germline V gene has CDR1 SEHNR and CDR2 FQNEAQ (reference sequence). CDR3 coding DNA: TGTGCCAGCAGCTTGAACAGGGTGCCTTTTCATAATGAGCAGTTCTTC. This encodes CASSLNRVPFHNEQFF.

This CDR3 is CASSPLLGGYNEQFF. The CDR3 nucleotides read TGTGCCAGCAGCCCCCTCCTCGGAGGATACAATGAGCAGTTCTTC. The rearrangement uses TRBV4-2 and TRBJ2-1, with a weak D call TRBD2 (5 bases). The V end was cut by 4 bases, the J end by 4 bases, with 14 bases between. Germline CDR1 LGHNA, CDR2 YNFKEQ. The CDR3 sequence is 15 residues long.

In its sample, this clone was seen once. V usage is TRBV9 and J usage is TRBJ2-3; TRBD2 agrees at 7 bases. The CDR3 is 15 amino acids. Germline loops: CDR1 SGDLS, CDR2 YYNGEE. J was trimmed by 2 bases and V by 0 bases; bases with no gene match: 3. As DNA, the CDR3 is TGTGCCAGCAGCGTAGAGGGACTACTCACAGATACGCAGTATTTT. Its protein is CASSVEGLLTDTQYF.

The chain carries TRBV28 and TRBJ2-7, with TRBD2 matching 9 bases. Germline values: CDR1 MDHEN, CDR2 SYDVKM. The CDR3 is 15 amino acids. Trimming removed 2 bases from V and 4 bases from J; junction bases left unmatched: 6. The CDR3: CASSLPGLAFYEQYF. In DNA, the CDR3 is TGTGCCAGCAGTTTACCGGGACTAGCTTTTTACGAGCAGTACTTC.

The rearrangement uses TRBV11-3 and TRBJ2-5; 16 bases match TRBD2. The J segment lost 3 bases and the V segment lost 5 bases, leaving 9 bases of the junction unmatched. The CDR3 runs to 18 residues. Germline V gives CDR1 SGHNT, CDR2 YENEEA. The DNA for the CDR3 is TGTGCCAGCAGCGCTCCGGGACTAGCGGGAGGGCTGGAAGAGACCCAGTACTTC. Protein: CASSAPGLAGGLEETQYF. Variable domain in full (rest from reference TRBV11-3 and TRBJ2-5): EAGVVQSPRYKIIEKKQPVAFWCNPISGHNTLYWYLQNLGQGPELLIRYENEEAVDDSQLPKDRFSAERLKGVDSTLKIQPAELGDSAVYLCASSAPGLAGGLEETQYFGPGTRLLVL.

The chain has TRBV27 and TRBJ2-2; TRBD2 matches 9 bases. The CDR3 length is 15 residues. Germline trimming cut 2 bases from V and 5 bases from J; bases unmatched to any gene: 3. The germline CDR1 and CDR2 sequences are MNHEY and SMNVEV (reference sequence). DNA for the CDR3: TGTGCCAGCAGTTTACTAGCGGGATTGACCGGGGAGCTGTTTTTT. Residues: CASSLLAGLTGELFF.

The chain recombines TRBV29-1 with TRBJ2-7; the match to TRBD2 covers 13 bases. This CDR3 is built from 16 residues. Germline values: CDR1 SQVTM, CDR2 ANQGSEA. J lost 4 bases, V lost 6 bases, and 12 bases had no gene match. In nucleotides, the CDR3 is TGCAGCGTCAGGGGGACTAGCGGGGATCCGGAATACGAGCAGTACTTC. Protein product: CSVRGTSGDPEYEQYF.

The rearrangement links TRBV28 to TRBJ2-7; D remains ambiguous. The germline V gene encodes CDR1 MDHEN and CDR2 SYDVKM. Between the trimmed V and J ends, which lost 6 bases and 0 bases, there was a span of 15 bases. The CDR3 contains 15 residues. The CDR3 DNA is TGTGCCAGCAGGACATTGACTGCGAGCTCCTACGAGCAGTACTTC. Translated, it gives CASRTLTASSYEQYF.

This sequence joins TRBV7-3 and TRBJ2-4; TRBD1 aligns across 8 bases. CDR3 size: 16 residues. The ends lost 4 bases at V and 5 bases at J; junction bases unmatched: 10. The V gene's germline CDR1 is SGHTA and CDR2 FQGTGA. CDR3 in DNA: TGTGCCAGCAGCTCGCTACCGACAGGGGCACAAAACATTCAGTACTTC. As protein: CASSSLPTGAQNIQYF. Complete variable domain (other parts from reference TRBV7-3 and TRBJ2-4): GAGVSQTPSNKVTEKGKYVELRCDPISGHTALYWYRQSLGQGPEFLIYFQGTGAADDSGLPNDRFFAVRPEGSVSTLKIQRTERGDSAVYLCASSSLPTGAQNIQYFGAGTRLSVL.

The chain recombines TRBV6-5 with TRBJ2-7; TRBD1 aligns across 10 bases. Germline values: CDR1 MNHEY, CDR2 SVGAGI. Germline trimming cut 0 bases from V and 5 bases from J; bases unmatched to any gene: 1. The length of the CDR3 is 14 residues. The CDR3 DNA follows: TGTGCCAGCAGTTACTCGGGACAGGGGCACGAGCAGTACTTC. Amino acids: CASSYSGQGHEQYF.

This clone has a single count. This rearrangement joins TRBV10-2 to TRBJ1-1; D is perhaps TRBD1 (6 bases). Trimming removed 2 bases from V and 5 bases from J, with 18 bases in between. CDR1 and CDR2 (germline): WSHSY, SAAADI. The CDR3 is made up of 16 amino acids. The CDR3 DNA is TGCGCCAGCAGTGAGAGGGCCACAGGGTCTAGAACTGAAGCTTTCTTT. It is translated as CASSERATGSRTEAFF.

The chain links TRBV28 to TRBJ2-7; 7 nucleotides line up with TRBD1. V lost 9 bases to trimming and J lost 2 bases; unmatched junction nucleotides: 7. The CDR3 loop spans 13 amino acids. Looked up from germline, CDR1 is MDHEN and CDR2 is SYDVKM. The CDR3 reads CASRGTETYEQYF. CDR3 DNA: TGTGCCAGTAGGGGGACAGAGACCTACGAGCAGTACTTC.

This sequence joins TRBV9 and TRBJ2-3; tentative D call: TRBD2 (6 bases). This CDR3 is built from 14 residues. Per the germline V gene, CDR1 is SGDLS and CDR2 is YYNGEE. V was pared by 4 bases and J by 4 bases, with 13 bases between. The CDR3 loop is CASSSRLVADTQYF. Here the CDR3 DNA reads TGTGCCAGCAGCTCCCGACTAGTAGCAGATACGCAGTATTTT.

The gene calls are TRBV7-9 and TRBJ2-1; 8 positions match TRBD2. This CDR3 has 14 amino acids. CDR1 SEHNR and CDR2 FQNEAQ come from the germline V gene (reference sequence). J lost 8 bases, V lost 2 bases, and 5 bases had no gene match. CDR3 in amino acids: CASSLREGQDEQFF. The CDR3 nucleotides are TGTGCCAGCAGCTTACGGGAGGGCCAGGATGAGCAGTTCTTC.

The chain uses TRBV6-1 and TRBJ1-1, with D perhaps TRBD1 (6 bases). This CDR3 contains 13 residues. Deletions cut 6 bases from V and 4 bases from J, with 12 bases between. CDR1 and CDR2 (germline): MNHNS, SASEGT. The DNA of the CDR3 is TGTGCCAGCAGCCTTACAGGGTCCACTGAAGCTTTCTTT. This encodes CASSLTGSTEAFF.

The chain is built from TRBV27 and TRBJ2-1; 10 bases line up with TRBD2. After removal of 5 bases from V and 3 bases from J, the junction contained 4 bases not matched to a gene. The CDR3 length is 15 residues. Looked up from germline, CDR1 is MNHEY and CDR2 is SMNVEV (reference sequence). The CDR3 here is CASSPGTSDYNEQFF. The CDR3 DNA sequence: TGTGCCAGCAGTCCCGGGACTAGCGACTACAATGAGCAGTTCTTC.

V and J are TRBV27 and TRBJ1-2; TRBD1 aligns across 11 bases. There are 15 residues in the CDR3. The germline V gene encodes CDR1 MNHEY and CDR2 SMNVEV (reference sequence). Germline trimming cut 6 bases from V and 4 bases from J; bases unmatched to any gene: 7. CDR3 sequence: CASSAGTGGGYGYTF. CDR3 DNA: TGTGCCAGCAGCGCCGGGACAGGGGGTGGCTATGGCTACACCTTC.

The genes are TRBV11-2 and TRBJ2-7; 12 bases are shared with TRBD1. This CDR3 contains 15 residues. With 0 bases clipped from V and 7 bases from J, the junction kept 4 bases outside the gene matches. The germline CDR1 and CDR2 sequences are SGHAT and FQNNGV. The CDR3 DNA reads as TGTGCCAGCAGCTTAGACGGGACAGGGGGCAGGGAGCAGTACTTC. Its translation is CASSLDGTGGREQYF.

The V and J genes are TRBV7-9 and TRBJ2-2, with a possible D match to TRBD2 (6 bases). CDR3 size: 15 residues. CDR1 and CDR2 from the germline V gene are SEHNR and FQNEAQ (reference sequence). V dropped 5 bases and J dropped 7 bases, with 17 bases sitting between them. In nucleotides, the CDR3 is TGTGCCAGCAGCCTGGGACTTGATCCGATCGGGGAGCTGTTTTTT. Protein: CASSLGLDPIGELFF.

The sample holds one count of this clone. This same CDR3 is encoded by further DNA sequences in the sample. The chain carries TRBV27 and TRBJ2-7; TRBD1 matches 9 bases. This CDR3 comprises 13 residues. CDR1 is MNHEY and CDR2 is SMNVEV in the germline V gene (reference sequence). With V trimmed by 4 bases and J by 4 bases, 2 bases remained unmatched. This chain's CDR3 is CASSSGQGYEQYF. For the CDR3, the DNA is TGTGCCAGCAGTTCCGGACAGGGGTACGAGCAGTACTTC.

The gene calls are TRBV4-1 and TRBJ2-1, with unresolved D. V dropped 2 bases and J dropped 3 bases, with 5 bases sitting between them. Germline CDR1 is MGHRA and CDR2 is YSYEKL. This CDR3 contains 13 residues. The CDR3 protein is CASSQYSYNEQFF. In nucleotides, the CDR3 is TGCGCCAGCAGCCAATACAGCTACAATGAGCAGTTCTTC.

The chain is built from TRBV28 and TRBJ1-5; no firm D call. V was shortened by 6 bases and J by 5 bases, with 14 bases between the two germline ends. The CDR3 runs to 14 residues. Germline loops: CDR1 MDHEN, CDR2 SYDVKM. The CDR3 region is CASSRPYRDQPQHF. The CDR3 region has the DNA TGTGCCAGCAGCCGTCCTTATCGAGATCAGCCCCAGCATTTT.

The V and J genes are TRBV13 and TRBJ1-1; D ambiguous. The CDR3 consists of 12 residues. CDR1 and CDR2 from the germline V gene are PRHDT and FYEKMQ (reference sequence). The germline V and J ends were trimmed by 4 bases and 1 base, with 4 bases remaining between them. The CDR3 DNA follows: TGTGCCAGCAGCTGGGAGAACACTGAAGCTTTCTTT. Translating gives CASSWENTEAFF.